The next 27 T cell receptor beta chains were all read from a single sample in a study of cytomegalovirus exposure and HLA in healthy donors. Primers for the PCR totalled 60 Vbeta and 13 Jbeta. Measured with immunoSEQ multiplex PCR; TCRdb has only the in-frame clones, and not every one. The sample consists of about 70,000 clones, 68% of them appearing once. Sequenced: PBMCs. These receptors were obtained from a woman aged 25 to 45 in good health and CMV-seronegative.

The chain joins TRBV6-6 to TRBJ1-1, with D uncertain. This CDR3 comprises 12 residues. Deletions cut 6 bases from V and 9 bases from J, with 14 bases between. Germline V gene sequence: CDR1 MNHNY, CDR2 SVGAGI (reference sequence). The CDR3 loop reads CASSSRPVKAFF. In DNA, the CDR3 is TGTGCCAGCAGCTCCAGGCCCGTGAAAGCTTTCTTT.

This clone has a single count. The V call is TRBV6-9, the J call TRBJ2-7; TRBD2 might be the D (6 bases). V was clipped by 1 base and J by 0 bases, with 13 bases between them. Germline V gene sequence: CDR1 MNHGY, CDR2 SVAAGI. The CDR3 covers 16 residues. DNA for the CDR3: TGTGCCAGCAGTTATTTCTCGGAGGGGAGCTCCTACGAGCAGTACTTC. Its protein product is CASSYFSEGSSYEQYF.

The chain has TRBV6-6 and TRBJ1-1, with 8 positions matching TRBD1. CDR1 and CDR2 (germline): MNHNY, SVGAGI (reference sequence). Trimming cost V 6 bases and J 4 bases; bases outside gene matches: 7. The CDR3 is 14 amino acids. The DNA of the CDR3 is TGTGCCAGCAGCTACCGGACAGGGAGCACTGAAGCTTTCTTT. Translated, it gives CASSYRTGSTEAFF.

The chain has TRBV7-2 and TRBJ1-2, with D possibly being TRBD1 (6 bases). V lost 1 base and J 2 bases, leaving 11 bases between the germline ends. The CDR3 covers 15 residues. From germline, CDR1 is SGHTA and CDR2 FQGNSA. The CDR3 protein is CASSLGRTENYGYTF. The CDR3 region has the DNA TGTGCCAGCAGCTTAGGCAGGACAGAGAACTATGGCTACACCTTC.

The chain carries TRBV9 and TRBJ2-5, with D possibly matching TRBD1 (6 bases). Germline V gene lookup returns CDR1 SGDLS and CDR2 YYNGEE. V shed 0 bases and J shed 5 bases, with 17 bases lying between them. The CDR3 loop spans 16 amino acids. CDR3 DNA sequence: TGTGCCAGCAGCGTAGAAGTTGGACAGCTGGCTGAGACCCAGTACTTC. Translated: CASSVEVGQLAETQYF.

The sample holds a few counts of this clone. The V call is TRBV28, the J call TRBJ2-2; 13 bases are shared with TRBD2. Trimming took 0 bases from V and 6 from J; bases not matched to a gene: 4. CDR3 length equals 17 residues. Per germline, CDR1 MDHEN and CDR2 SYDVKM. Here the CDR3 DNA reads TGTGCCAGCAGTTTATGGAGACTAGCGGGGGGTCCCGGGGAGCTGTTTTTT. Its translation: CASSLWRLAGGPGELFF.

V gene TRBV6-1 combines with J gene TRBJ2-7; 9 bases match TRBD1. CDR1 and CDR2 (germline): MNHNS, SASEGT. V trimming: 5 bases; J trimming: 5 bases; junction bases outside the gene matches: 7. The CDR3 has 14 amino acids. This CDR3 is CASSPRQGGNEQYF. The CDR3 DNA reads as TGTGCCAGCAGTCCACGACAGGGGGGAAACGAGCAGTACTTC.

The chain is built from TRBV30 and TRBJ2-1; no clear D gene. Germline V gene sequence: CDR1 GTSNPN, CDR2 SVGIG (reference sequence). The V gene lost 4 bases and the J gene lost 4 bases, with 14 bases spanning the gap. The CDR3 has 14 amino acids. The chain's CDR3 is CAWNYAGSYNEQFF. As DNA, the CDR3 is TGTGCCTGGAATTATGCAGGCAGTTACAATGAGCAGTTCTTC.

This clone was found a few times. The chain joins TRBV11-2 to TRBJ2-5; 8 bases match TRBD2. The germline gives CDR1 SGHAT, CDR2 FQNNGV. V dropped 2 bases and J dropped 5; count of bases not matched to a gene: 7. The CDR3 extends over 15 amino acids. CDR3 coding DNA: TGTGCCAGCAGCTTACCGGGGGGGCGTTCGGAGACCCAGTACTTC. It is translated as CASSLPGGRSETQYF.

This clone was seen once. The rearrangement links TRBV5-1 to TRBJ2-2; possible D gene TRBD2, 6 bases. Germline V gives CDR1 SGHRS, CDR2 YFSETQ. V was cut by 4 bases and J by 2 bases, with 12 bases left in between. The CDR3 spans 15 residues. CDR3 coding DNA: TGCGCCAGCAGCGCCGGGACTCTTAACACCGGGGAGCTGTTTTTT. Amino acid sequence: CASSAGTLNTGELFF.

This chain joins TRBV30 and TRBJ1-4; possibly TRBD1 for D (6 bases). Germline loops: CDR1 GTSNPN, CDR2 SVGIG (reference sequence). V lost 1 base and J 7 bases, leaving 10 bases between the germline ends. The CDR3 loop spans 13 amino acids. This chain's CDR3 is CAWSGGRSEKLFF. The DNA of the CDR3 is TGTGCCTGGAGTGGGGGGCGTAGTGAAAAACTGTTTTTT.

The V gene is TRBV10-1, the J gene TRBJ2-5, with D perhaps matching TRBD1 (6 bases). CDR1 is WNHNN and CDR2 is SYGVQD in the germline V gene (reference sequence). Trimming took 7 bases from V and 1 from J, leaving 10 bases between them. The CDR3 is 13 amino acids. CDR3 loop: CASNDRTQETQYF. The CDR3 region has the DNA TGCGCCAGCAACGACAGGACCCAAGAGACCCAGTACTTC.

The chain uses TRBV28 and TRBJ2-7; 7 nucleotides agree with TRBD1. Germline V CDR1 and CDR2: MDHEN, SYDVKM. The CDR3 loop spans 12 amino acids. Trimming took 11 bases from V and 2 from J; bases not matched to a gene: 6. CDR3 DNA: TGTGCCTCGACAGGGACCCCCTACGAGCAGTACTTC. Amino acids: CASTGTPYEQYF.

The rearrangement links TRBV29-1 to TRBJ1-2; the D gene is possibly TRBD1 (5 bases). The germline CDR1 and CDR2 sequences are SQVTM and ANQGSEA. This CDR3 comprises 16 residues. Trimming shortened V by 5 bases and J by 3 bases, and 22 bases separated the two germline ends. The CDR3 protein is CSVPERSQGWDYGYTF. The CDR3 DNA sequence: TGCAGCGTTCCAGAACGGTCCCAGGGCTGGGACTATGGCTACACCTTC.

This sequence joins TRBV13 and TRBJ2-3; possible D gene TRBD1, 6 bases. V lost 4 bases to trimming and J lost 3 bases, with 17 bases between them. Germline V gene sequence: CDR1 PRHDT, CDR2 FYEKMQ (reference sequence). This CDR3 has 16 amino acids. In nucleotides, the CDR3 is TGTGCCAGCAGCTCTCCTCGGGACACCGATACAGATACGCAGTATTTT. Translation: CASSSPRDTDTDTQYF.

This chain joins TRBV10-1 and TRBJ2-5; 11 bases map to TRBD2. The CDR3 length is 15 residues. Trimming cost V 3 bases and J 5 bases; bases outside gene matches: 5. The V gene's germline CDR1 is WNHNN and CDR2 SYGVQD (reference sequence). The CDR3 coding sequence is TGCGCCAGCAGTGACCCTAGCGGGGGGATGGAGACCCAGTACTTC. Encoded protein: CASSDPSGGMETQYF.

This clone was detected a few times. J is TRBJ1-1 and V is TRBV5-6, with D possibly matching TRBD1 (5 bases). Germline CDR1 is SGHDT and CDR2 is YYEEEE. There are 16 residues in the CDR3. With 4 bases removed from V and 1 base from J, the gap between germline ends came to 17 bases. CDR3 region: CASSRLGRRGNTEAFF. The CDR3 DNA reads as TGTGCCAGCAGCCGATTGGGGCGGCGGGGGAACACTGAAGCTTTCTTT.

The rearrangement links TRBV28 to TRBJ2-1; D might be TRBD2 (6 bases). Deletions cut 3 bases from V and 3 bases from J, with 9 bases between. Germline values: CDR1 MDHEN, CDR2 SYDVKM. The CDR3 consists of 14 residues. CDR3 amino acids: CASSLWDFYNEQFF. DNA of the CDR3: TGTGCCAGCAGTTTGTGGGACTTCTACAATGAGCAGTTCTTC.

The chain links TRBV7-8 to TRBJ2-7, with D perhaps matching TRBD1 (6 bases). The CDR3 consists of 12 residues. In germline, CDR1 is SGHVS, CDR2 FQNEAQ. Trimming removed 5 bases at V and 3 bases at J, with 8 bases between. CDR3 amino acids: CASSLQGYEQYF. The CDR3 DNA follows: TGTGCCAGCAGCCTACAGGGCTACGAGCAGTACTTC.

In this sample, this clone turned up a few times. A far larger clone is one base from this, pointing to a likely read error. The chain carries TRBV7-2 and TRBJ1-6; D gene unclear. The CDR3 has 16 residues. CDR1 and CDR2 from the germline V gene are SGHTA and FQGNSA. The CDR3 loop is CSSSLGPGSYNSPLHF. The DNA of the CDR3 is TGTTCCAGCAGCTTAGGGCCAGGCTCCTATAATTCACCCCTCCACTTT.

The CDR3 here is CASSSRRGNYGYTF. CDR3 nucleotides: TGTGCCAGCAGCTCCAGGAGGGGCAACTATGGCTACACCTTC. The J gene is TRBJ1-2, the V gene TRBV7-9; a possible D gene is TRBD1 (5 bases). This CDR3 is 14 amino acids long. Germline-derived CDR1 and CDR2 are SEHNR and FQNEAQ (reference sequence). Trimming removed 4 bases from V and 2 bases from J, with 11 bases in between.

The CDR3 sequence is CASRSRQGANQPQHF. For the CDR3, the DNA is TGTGCCAGCAGGTCCCGGCAGGGGGCTAATCAGCCCCAGCATTTT. This chain joins TRBV27 and TRBJ1-5, with 8 bases matching TRBD1. Germline V lookup: CDR1 MNHEY, CDR2 SMNVEV (reference sequence). There are 15 residues in the CDR3. J gave up 4 bases and V 6 bases, and 8 bases lay outside the gene matches.

This chain joins TRBV10-3 and TRBJ1-2; no definite D call. Deletions cut 4 bases from V and 4 bases from J, with 10 bases between. CDR1 and CDR2 (germline): ENHRY, SYGVKD. The CDR3 loop spans 13 amino acids. The CDR3 region is CAISAGSSYGYTF. The CDR3 coding sequence is TGTGCCATCAGTGCTGGGTCTAGCTATGGCTACACCTTC.

The V and J genes are TRBV19 and TRBJ1-1; D remains ambiguous. CDR1 LNHDA and CDR2 SQIVND come from the germline V gene (reference sequence). There are 14 residues in the CDR3. Trimming removed 1 base from V and 6 bases from J, with 12 bases in between. CDR3 DNA sequence: TGTGCCAGTAGTATAGCGAGGGCGGTCGCTGAAGCTTTCTTT. It encodes CASSIARAVAEAFF.

This clone occurred a few times. The rearrangement uses TRBV11-1 and TRBJ2-6, with D maybe TRBD2 (5 bases). Per germline, CDR1 SGHAT and CDR2 FQDESV (reference sequence). Trimming took 5 bases from V and 3 from J, leaving 14 bases between them. The CDR3 covers 16 residues. This chain's CDR3 is CASSPVLGSGANVLTF. The CDR3 nucleotides are TGTGCCAGCAGCCCCGTTTTGGGGAGTGGGGCCAACGTCCTGACTTTC.

The chain links TRBV9 to TRBJ1-1; a possible D gene is TRBD1 (6 bases). CDR1 and CDR2 from the germline V gene are SGDLS and YYNGEE. The CDR3 is 14 amino acids. Trimming left V 4 bases short and J 0 bases short, with 10 bases between. The CDR3 region has the DNA TGTGCCAGCAGCCAGGGGCACGTGAACACTGAAGCTTTCTTT. Protein: CASSQGHVNTEAFF.

This sequence joins TRBV7-9 and TRBJ2-5, with 8 bases that match TRBD1. The germline CDR1 and CDR2 sequences are SEHNR and FQNEAQ (reference sequence). The ends lost 5 bases at V and 4 bases at J; junction bases unmatched: 3. The CDR3 is 13 amino acids. CDR3: CASSLTGVETQYF. DNA of the CDR3: TGTGCCAGCAGCCTGACAGGGGTAGAGACCCAGTACTTC.